Listed below are T cell receptor beta chains from one sample, sequenced in a study of shared T cell receptors in the human thymus. Assay used: immunoSEQ multiplex PCR; TCRdb lists only in-frame clones, some missing. The data contain approximately 660,000 clones, roughly 90% of them singletons. This sample was also put to use in a study of human thymus T cells.

Material for sequencing was thymocytes. These receptors all come from a boy in the first two years of life with a congenital heart defect. The CDR3 runs from the conserved cysteine through the conserved F or W. D genes are given only for firm matches. Size tells how often a clone was seen (once, few, many) or the class of an expanded clone, and some rows leave it out.

size: NA; J: TRBJ2-7; length: 19; V: TRBV18; D: TRBD2; CDR3: CASSPGTSGSDPEAYEQYF; DNA: TGTGCCAGCTCACCCGGGACTAGCGGGAGTGACCCTGAGGCCTACGAGCAGTACTTC
size: NA; J: TRBJ2-5; length: 17; V: TRBV27; D: TRBD2; CDR3: CASSFSGLAGGQETQYF; DNA: TGTGCCAGCAGTTTTTCAGGACTAGCGGGAGGGCAAGAGACCCAGTACTTC
size: NA; J: TRBJ2-6; length: 16; V: TRBV18; D: NA; CDR3: CASSRDISSGANVLTF; DNA: TGTGCCAGCTCCCGAGACATTAGCTCTGGGGCCAACGTCCTGACTTTC
size: NA; J: TRBJ1-5; length: 15; V: TRBV21-1; D: NA; CDR3: CASSEGGIRNQPQHF; DNA: TGTGCCAGCAGCGAGGGAGGGATCCGCAATCAGCCCCAGCATTTT
size: NA; J: TRBJ2-7; length: 19; V: TRBV11-2; D: TRBD2; CDR3: CASSLGLVLAGGGSYEQYF; DNA: TGTGCCAGCAGCTTAGGTTTAGTACTAGCGGGGGGGGGCTCCTACGAGCAGTACTTC
size: NA; J: TRBJ1-2; length: 15; V: TRBV27; D: NA; CDR3: CASSFRGRANYGYTF; DNA: TGTGCCAGCAGTTTTCGAGGCAGGGCGAACTATGGCTACACCTTC
size: NA; J: TRBJ2-7; length: 15; V: TRBV6-1; D: TRBD2; CDR3: CASTGGAQTGYEQYF; DNA: TGTGCCAGCACCGGGGGGGCCCAGACGGGATACGAGCAGTACTTC
size: NA; J: TRBJ2-7; length: 20; V: TRBV27; D: TRBD2; CDR3: CASSPRGGAGVKLTKYEQYF; DNA: TGTGCCAGCAGTCCCAGGGGCGGAGCGGGAGTCAAACTAACAAAATACGAGCAGTACTTC
size: few; J: TRBJ2-3; length: 16; V: TRBV5-6; D: TRBD2; CDR3: CASSLDPSGHTDTQYF; DNA: TGTGCCAGCAGCTTGGATCCTAGCGGACACACAGATACGCAGTATTTT
size: NA; J: TRBJ2-1; length: 16; V: TRBV5-6; D: TRBD2; CDR3: CASSFDLAGLYNEQFF; DNA: TGTGCCAGCAGCTTCGATCTAGCGGGCCTCTACAATGAGCAGTTCTTC
size: NA; J: TRBJ1-1; length: 13; V: TRBV11-2; D: NA; CDR3: CASSSLGNTEAFF; DNA: TGTGCCAGCAGCTCTCTAGGGAACACTGAAGCTTTCTTT
size: NA; J: TRBJ2-2; length: 17; V: TRBV18; D: TRBD2; CDR3: CASSPPGLAANTGELFF; DNA: TGTGCCAGCTCACCCCCGGGACTAGCGGCGAACACCGGGGAGCTGTTTTTT
size: NA; J: TRBJ2-7; length: 15; V: TRBV4-3; D: NA; CDR3: CASSQDRRGGGEQYF; DNA: TGCGCCAGCAGCCAAGATCGGAGGGGAGGCGGCGAGCAGTACTTC
size: NA; J: TRBJ2-4; length: 13; V: TRBV27; D: NA; CDR3: CASSYSAKNIQYF; DNA: TGTGCCAGCAGTTACAGCGCCAAAAACATTCAGTACTTC
size: NA; J: TRBJ1-4; length: 12; V: TRBV6-1; D: TRBD1; CDR3: CAVGTGGEKLFF; DNA: TGTGCGGTTGGGACAGGGGGTGAAAAACTGTTTTTT
size: NA; J: TRBJ2-3; length: 11; V: TRBV20-1; D: NA; CDR3: CSACGADTQYF; DNA: TGCAGTGCGTGCGGGGCAGATACGCAGTATTTT
size: once; J: TRBJ2-1; length: 17; V: TRBV5-6; D: TRBD2; CDR3: CASSENSGRASYNEQFF; DNA: TGTGCCAGCAGCGAAAATAGCGGGAGGGCCTCGTACAATGAGCAGTTCTTC